This T cell receptor beta chain was identified during a study of human T cells and chemical hapten exposure (dated by TCRdb to the early 2020s). Regarding the study in general: For sensitization, 2% DPC in acetone was applied to a roughly 2 cm by roughly 2 cm area of upper inner arm skin. Blood was sampled from patients pre-sensitization (week 0) and at 2, 6 and about 24 weeks after DPC sensitization. Libraries were pooled for sequencing, and variation in per-sample TCR yields was attributed mainly to small differences in library volumes within the pool. Patch tests used Finn chambers with 0.01% DPC on the upper back, scored after 6 days by International Contact Dermatitis Research Group standards. Blood for TCR sequencing was provided by twenty-nine alopecia patients at one to four time points (pre-sensitization, 2, 6 and 24 weeks). Most of the patients in the cohort were female, and the cohort covered alopecia areata with under or over 50% scalp involvement, alopecia totalis and alopecia universalis. Throughout the roughly 25-week study period, patients were also given weekly therapeutic DPC doses on the scalp. Peripheral blood TCR repertoire changes were tracked in vivo in alopecia patients during primary and secondary sensitization to the hapten diphenylcyclopropenone (DPC). Overall study results and their limits: Because every patient had alopecia, a presumed autoimmune disease, the patients' immune response might differ from that of healthy individuals. The number of TCRs above 1 in 1000 frequency did not change with DPC sensitization; there was no evidence of global repertoire structure alterations. Significantly more large CDR3 similarity clusters were formed by expanded TCRs than by pre-sensitization or healthy control sets, consistent with antigen-driven responses. A positive correlation was found between the number of PT1 expanded TCRs and patch test score, with significance reached at thresholds 8, 16 and 32 but not 4. Repeated subsampling changed both the strength of the expansion versus patch-test correlation and the threshold at which that correlation became significant.

Via the germline V gene (reference sequence), CDR1 is SEHNR and CDR2 FQNEAQ. A distance of 7 bases separates the germline ends of V and J, which lose 3 bases and 5 bases respectively. Taken from cysteine to phenylalanine, the CDR3 has 12 residues. Only CDR3 DNA remains: 36 bases, in frame from the first base. The library was obtained by RACE. The run used a NextSeq 500. During library preparation, unique molecular identifiers were attached to individual cDNA molecules so that TCRs could be counted in a quantitative, reproducible way. Each blood RNA sample was used to sequence both TCR alpha and TCR beta chains. Concerning the study's data processing: The median number of TCRs per sample was roughly 94,000, ranging from about 23,224 to 690,600. The Decombinator software suite was used to annotate the V, J and CDR3 of the TCR reads. For PS versus PT1 abundance plots, all samples were subsampled to the same number of TCRs (28,000). TCRs were defined as expanded if absent before sensitization and observed at least eight times at the 2-week time point. TCRdb trimmed public reads at Q25 via fastp, called clones via MiXCR and kept in-frame beta chains. Entries are consolidated by CDR3 protein sequence, retaining the most common genes and DNA. TCRdb assigned the V and J calls; the authors' analysis was not used. Counted in this sample were fewer than 500,000 distinct CDR3 sequences; about 4.8% of them appeared once. Of the sample, 2% to 2.5% falls within the top ten clones.

This sample's time point label indicates: patch test 1, 2 weeks after DPC sensitization. The sample's treatment or condition label is to be understood as: therapeutic diphenylcyclopropenone sensitization with weekly scalp DPC. Blood at each patch-test visit was drawn before the patch test was applied. Patients were considered eligible if aged 18 to 70, diagnosed with alopecia and deemed suitable for DPC therapy, and patients were excluded if pregnant. Total RNA was extracted from unfractionated whole blood that had been collected in Tempus Blood RNA tubes. This clonotype was observed at least ten times. What this receptor recognizes is not known. It has no much larger one-base neighbor in the sample; base qualities were not kept.

The origin of this receptor is a woman aged 45-59 years with alopecia areata. Some clones in this sample may be carry-over from other donors' samples. This chain is built from TRBV7-9 and TRBJ2-5, with the identity of the D gene unclear. Here the sequenced sample was whole blood, taken in connection with sensitization to the hapten diphenylcyclopropenone (DPC). The nucleotides are TGTGCCAGCAGCTTCCTGAAGGAGACCCAGTACTTC. The resulting protein is CASSFLKETQYF.